Listed here are 14 T cell receptor beta chains from one sample, sequenced in a study of shared clonotypes between healthy human individuals. Assay used: immunoSEQ multiplex PCR; TCRdb lists only in-frame clones, some missing. This sample carries roughly 1,100,000 clones, around 76% of them seen once, and the ten largest clones take 1.2% to 1.5%. Sequencing input: memory CD4+ T cells sorted from blood. This sample's subset: CD45RA-negative fraction. Every receptor here comes from a man aged 18 to 30 in good health.

The chain has TRBV6-1 and TRBJ1-3; D is ambiguous. The CDR3 totals 16 residues. Germline V gene lookup returns CDR1 MNHNS and CDR2 SASEGT. V was pared by 1 base and J by 0 bases, with 10 bases between. In DNA form, the CDR3 reads TGTGCCAGCAGTGAAGGTGGCGGCTTCTCTGGAAACACCATATATTTT. It translates to CASSEGGGFSGNTIYF.

Comments on this clone: A much larger clone differs by one base, so this may be a read error. CDR3 nucleotide sequence: TGCAGTGCTAGAGCTAGGAATGAGCAGTTCTTC. This encodes CSARARNEQFF. V is TRBV20-1 and J is TRBJ2-1; no firm D call. Germline loops: CDR1 DFQATT, CDR2 SNEGSKA (reference sequence). The CDR3 is 11 amino acids. Trimming cost V 1 base and J 7 bases, with 5 bases left between them.

Many counts were recorded for this clone. The chain recombines TRBV5-6 with TRBJ1-2; D uncertain. V was pared by 4 bases and J by 4 bases, with 14 bases between. Per germline, CDR1 SGHDT and CDR2 YYEEEE. The length of the CDR3 is 14 residues. The DNA for the CDR3 is TGTGCCAGCAGCGCGGGTCGACGTGGCTATGGCTACACCTTC. The encoded protein is CASSAGRRGYGYTF.

The chain employs TRBV9 and TRBJ2-5; D not resolved. Trimming stripped 2 bases from V and 0 bases from J, with 11 bases between. CDR3 length: 15 residues. Per germline, CDR1 SGDLS and CDR2 YYNGEE. This CDR3 reads CASSVLLGNQETQYF. The CDR3 nucleotides read TGTGCCAGCAGCGTTCTGCTGGGGAACCAAGAGACCCAGTACTTC.

CDR3 sequence: CASSPTRTSGNYEQYF. DNA of the CDR3: TGTGCCAGCAGCCCAACGAGGACTAGCGGGAACTACGAGCAGTACTTC. This chain connects TRBV7-2 to TRBJ2-7; 12 bases line up with TRBD2. CDR3 size: 16 residues. The trim removed 5 bases at V and 3 bases at J, leaving 8 bases unmatched. Germline V lookup: CDR1 SGHTA, CDR2 FQGNSA.

In the case of this clone: A read error may be the cause here, since a much bigger clone is one base away. The genes are TRBV2 and TRBJ2-2, with D unresolved. Per the germline V gene, CDR1 is SNHLY and CDR2 is FYNNEI. This CDR3 is built from 13 residues. CDR3 sequence (DNA): TGTGCCAACAGTGAACACAACACCGGGGAGCTGTTTTTT. It translates to CANSEHNTGELFF.

V usage is TRBV9 and J usage is TRBJ2-3; TRBD1 agrees at 8 bases. From germline, CDR1 is SGDLS and CDR2 YYNGEE. The CDR3 contains 15 residues. V was pared by 3 bases and J by 10 bases, with 13 bases of the junction left unmatched. The DNA for the CDR3 is TGTGCCAGCAGCGGAACTCAGGGGGCCCCCTCTGCGCAGTATTTT. As protein: CASSGTQGAPSAQYF. Drawing the rest from reference TRBV9 and TRBJ2-3, the complete variable domain is DSGVTQTPKHLITATGQRVTLRCSPRSGDLSVYWYQQSLDQGLQFLIQYYNGEERAKGNILERFSAQQFPDLHSELNLSSLELGDSALYFCASSGTQGAPSAQYFGPGTRLTVL.

About this clone itself: This specimen includes other DNA sequences encoding the same CDR3. V is TRBV5-1 and J is TRBJ2-1; 9 bases fit TRBD2. Germline V gene sequence: CDR1 SGHRS, CDR2 YFSETQ. CDR3 length: 15 amino acids. The V and J ends lost 0 bases and 5 bases, in that order; junction bases with no gene match: 3. The DNA for the CDR3 is TGCGCCAGCAGCTTGGAACTAGCGGGTAACAATGAGCAGTTCTTC. This encodes CASSLELAGNNEQFF.

This rearrangement joins TRBV14 to TRBJ1-6; D call uncertain. CDR3 length: 14 amino acids. Germline V gene lookup returns CDR1 SGHDN and CDR2 FVKESK. V was pared by 3 bases and J by 9 bases, with 12 bases between. CDR3 residues: CASSQMWAGSPLHF. The CDR3 region has the DNA TGTGCCAGCAGCCAGATGTGGGCAGGTTCACCCCTCCACTTT. The full variable domain, rest sourced from reference TRBV14 and TRBJ1-6, is EAGVTQFPSHSVIEKGQTVTLRCDPISGHDNLYWYRRVMGKEIKFLLHFVKESKQDESGMPNNRFLAERTGGTYSTLKVQPAELEDSGVYFCASSQMWAGSPLHFGNGTRLTVT.

The V call is TRBV7-2, the J call TRBJ2-5, with 16 positions matching TRBD2. CDR1 is SGHTA, CDR2 FQGNSA, per germline. With V trimmed by 5 bases and J by 5 bases, 11 bases remained unmatched. The CDR3 is 18 residues long. The CDR3 DNA sequence: TGTGCCAGCAGCCTGGGACTAGCGGGGGGGCGGTCTCTGGAGACCCAGTACTTC. This encodes CASSLGLAGGRSLETQYF.

This clone was recorded a few times. The J gene is TRBJ1-1, the V gene TRBV5-6; unclear D gene. The ends were cut back, 4 bases at V and 3 bases at J, with 13 bases in the middle. The CDR3 covers 14 residues. CDR1 and CDR2 (germline): SGHDT, YYEEEE. This CDR3 is CASSGDFGDTEAFF. The CDR3 DNA is TGTGCCAGCAGCGGTGATTTTGGGGACACTGAAGCTTTCTTT.

This chain connects TRBV15 to TRBJ1-6; D is undetermined. V was trimmed by 3 bases and J by 5 bases, leaving 11 bases between them. This CDR3 has 15 amino acids. Germline lookup yields CDR1 LNHNV and CDR2 YYDKDF (reference sequence). The CDR3 DNA sequence: TGTGCCACCAGCAGCCCTTCGGTTAATAATTCACCCCTCCACTTT. It specifies CATSSPSVNNSPLHF.

This clone has just a few counts. The chain employs TRBV19 and TRBJ2-3, with no clear D. There are 13 residues in the CDR3. V was trimmed by 4 bases and J by 3 bases, leaving 8 bases between them. CDR1 is LNHDA and CDR2 is SQIVND in the germline V gene (reference sequence). This chain's CDR3 is CASSKLMTDTQYF. For the CDR3, the DNA is TGTGCCAGTAGTAAACTAATGACAGATACGCAGTATTTT.

This rearrangement joins TRBV28 to TRBJ1-2; 7 nucleotides agree with TRBD1. The ends lost 6 bases at V and 4 bases at J; junction bases unmatched: 5. The CDR3 consists of 13 residues. Germline V lookup: CDR1 MDHEN, CDR2 SYDVKM. In DNA form, the CDR3 reads TGTGCCAGCAGAGATCAGGGGGGCTATGGCTACACCTTC. This sequence encodes CASRDQGGYGYTF.